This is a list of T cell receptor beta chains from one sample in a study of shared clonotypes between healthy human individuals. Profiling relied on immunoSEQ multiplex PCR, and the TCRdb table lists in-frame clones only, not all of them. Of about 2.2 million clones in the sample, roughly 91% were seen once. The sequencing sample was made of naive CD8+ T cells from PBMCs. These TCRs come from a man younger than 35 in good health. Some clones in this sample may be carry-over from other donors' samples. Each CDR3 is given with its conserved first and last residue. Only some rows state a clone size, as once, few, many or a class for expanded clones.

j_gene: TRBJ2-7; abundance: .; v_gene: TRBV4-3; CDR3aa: CASSFMGATSYEQYF
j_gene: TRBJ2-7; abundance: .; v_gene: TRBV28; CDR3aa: CASSLVGTAYEQYF
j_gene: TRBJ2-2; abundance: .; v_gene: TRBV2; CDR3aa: CASRGLAVNTGELFF
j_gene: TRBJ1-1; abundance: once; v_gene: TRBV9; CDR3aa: CASSASGVRGYAEAFF
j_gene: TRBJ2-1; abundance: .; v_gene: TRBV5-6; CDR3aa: CASSLGLSPDEQFF
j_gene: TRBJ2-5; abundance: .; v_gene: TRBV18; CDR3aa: CASSTGTTFLETQYF
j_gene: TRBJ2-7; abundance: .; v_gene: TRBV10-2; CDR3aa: CASTIGYNEQYF
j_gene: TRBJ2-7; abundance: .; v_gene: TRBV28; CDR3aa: CASRYRVGGIYEQYF
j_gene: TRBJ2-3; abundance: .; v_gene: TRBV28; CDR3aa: CASRPTDSTDTQYF
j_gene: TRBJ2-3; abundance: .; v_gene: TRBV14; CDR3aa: CASSQDWGMASTDTQYF
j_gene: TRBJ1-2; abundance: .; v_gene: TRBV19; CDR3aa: CASSPGQGALRNGYTF
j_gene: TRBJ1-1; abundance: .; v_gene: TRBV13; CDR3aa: CASSPAENTEAFF
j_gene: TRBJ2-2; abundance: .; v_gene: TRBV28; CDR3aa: CASSLAQGGTGELFF
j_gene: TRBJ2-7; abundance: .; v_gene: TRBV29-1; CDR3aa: CSVLSSGAPYEQYF
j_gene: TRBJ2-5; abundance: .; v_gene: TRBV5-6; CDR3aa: CASSSVAGGETQYF
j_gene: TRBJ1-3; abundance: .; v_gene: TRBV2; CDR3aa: CATRTGNTIYF
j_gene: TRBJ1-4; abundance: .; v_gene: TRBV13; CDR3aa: CASSLPGQGNEKLFF
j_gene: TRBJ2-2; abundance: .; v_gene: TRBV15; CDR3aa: CAVRESPGELFF
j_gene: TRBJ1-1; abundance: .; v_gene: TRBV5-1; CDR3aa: CASSLQGTLTNTEAFF
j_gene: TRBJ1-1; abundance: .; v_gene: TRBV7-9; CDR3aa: CASRMGDTEAFF
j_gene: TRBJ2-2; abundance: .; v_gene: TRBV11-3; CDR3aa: CASSLGSNNRGHITGELFF
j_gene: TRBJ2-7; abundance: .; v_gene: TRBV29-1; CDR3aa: CSVGIGTGTTYEQYF
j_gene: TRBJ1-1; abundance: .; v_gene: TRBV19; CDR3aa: CASTRDRETFNTEAFF
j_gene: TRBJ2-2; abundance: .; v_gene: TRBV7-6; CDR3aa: CASSLFLSWGQGNTGELFF